This is a list of T cell receptor beta chains from one sample in a study of T cell responses to AZD1222 COVID-19 vaccine. Some clones are missing from TCRdb's copy, which holds only in-frame ones; the method was immunoSEQ multiplex PCR. This sample has approximately 300,000 clones, with roughly 93% found just once. The starting material was peripheral blood, obtained 28 days after the second AZD1222 dose. These receptors originate from an adult who received the AZD1222 COVID-19 vaccine. CDR3s include the opening cysteine and the closing phenylalanine or tryptophan.

TRBV27,CASSPRYVGQGYEQYF
TRBV20-1,CSANQGDGYTF
TRBV7-2,CASSSPSGITEAFF
TRBV7-2,CASSLGQVQYYGYTF
TRBV7-6,CASSPLSGGETQYF
TRBV3-1/TRBV3-2,CASSHGPAGWSEAFF
TRBV5-5,CASSAGAETQYF
TRBV28,CASSLDGFYQPQHF
TRBV7-6,CASSRGQGDEETQYF
TRBV2,CASSARTGVQPQHF
TRBV15,CATSRDPMDSAGELFF
TRBV28,CASSSGDYGYTF
TRBV11-3,CAGGAPGYGGQYF
TRBV24-1,CATSDPLSPDTQYF
TRBV13,CASSYPRSTLNTEAFF
TRBV12-2,CASPSRAPDTQYF
TRBV25-1,CASSAREHTVGEAFF
TRBV27,CASRLSNLYGYTF
TRBV30,CASSGARSNQPQHF
TRBV11-2,CASSLFSSGNTIYF
TRBV28,CASSSSDYAGLRGEQFF
TRBV28,CASSNPEIGNTIYF
TRBV5-1,CASSHYRDYGYTF
TRBV20-1,CSARRVEAFF
TRBV19,CASSTSGPQHF
TRBV6-2/TRBV6-3,CASSDTSGSRTNEKLFF
TRBV9,CASSYVGYVDEQFF
TRBV19,CASSIGGTDEKLFF
TRBV5-4,CASSRLAGGGTQYF
TRBV15,CATSPLGTGSYTF
TRBV7-2,CASSLAVTGAVPLYGYTF
TRBV6-5,CASSYRTGRNEQYF
TRBV21-1,CASSKAAGSSYEQYF
TRBV7-2,CASSPEGGVSSPLHF
TRBV28,CASSLVRSDWDYGYTF